This T cell receptor beta chain was captured by sequencing in a study of blood T cell repertoires in COVID-19. Study context: In each case, the material was cDNA or gDNA derived from T cells, B-cell-depleted T cells, or PBMCs.

Original methodology: Amplification of reference gene primers provided the estimated nucleated cell counts. TCRdb's copy holds only in-frame clones and misses some; the assay was immunoSEQ multiplex PCR. V, J and clone size derive from that table, while D and trimming were established from the DNA sequence. Altogether more than 100,000 clones are present, about four fifths being singletons, with the ten largest covering about 11%. The germline V gene encodes CDR1 LNHDA and CDR2 SQIVND (reference sequence). V lost 5 bases, J lost 1 base, and 12 bases lay in between. The CDR3 contains 15 residues. Sequenced material: peripheral blood. The rearrangement joins TRBV19 to TRBJ1-3; D is perhaps TRBD1 (6 bases). The TCR comes from a human donor in a cohort sampled during active COVID-19. DNA of the CDR3: TGTGCCAGTAGTTTCACGACAGGATCTGGAAACACCATATATTTT. Translation: CASSFTTGSGNTIYF.